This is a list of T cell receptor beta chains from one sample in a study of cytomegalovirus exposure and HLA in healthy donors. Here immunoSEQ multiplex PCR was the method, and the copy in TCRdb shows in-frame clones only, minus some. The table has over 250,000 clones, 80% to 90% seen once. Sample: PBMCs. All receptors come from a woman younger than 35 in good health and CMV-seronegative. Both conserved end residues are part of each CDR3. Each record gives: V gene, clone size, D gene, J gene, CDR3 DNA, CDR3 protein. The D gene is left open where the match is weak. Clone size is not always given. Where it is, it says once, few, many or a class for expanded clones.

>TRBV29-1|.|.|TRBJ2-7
TGCAGCGCCGCAGGGGGGCGGGGCTACGAGCAGTACTTC
CSAAGGRGYEQYF
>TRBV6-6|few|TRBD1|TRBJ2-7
TGTGCCAGCAACCTCGGACAGGGAGGATACGAGCAGTACTTC
CASNLGQGGYEQYF
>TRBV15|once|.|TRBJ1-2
TGTGCCACCAGCCCGAGGCGGGGGGAAGGCTACACCTTC
CATSPRRGEGYTF
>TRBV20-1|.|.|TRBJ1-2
TGCAGTGCTACCTTTACAGCGGTGAGGGCCTTC
CSATFTAVRAF
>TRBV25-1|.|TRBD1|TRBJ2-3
TGTGCCAGCAGTGATCCTAGGGACAGGGGCACAGATACGCAGTATTTT
CASSDPRDRGTDTQYF
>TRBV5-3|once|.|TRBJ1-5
TGTGCCAGAAGCCCGACTCTTTATCAGCCCCAGCATTTT
CARSPTLYQPQHF
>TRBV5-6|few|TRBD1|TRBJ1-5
TGTGCCAGCAGCCGGACAGGGTGGGACCCGACCCAGCATTTT
CASSRTGWDPTQHF
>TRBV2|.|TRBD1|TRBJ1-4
TGTGCCAGCAGTCCTATGGGGACAGGGCGAACTAATGAAAAACTGTTTTTT
CASSPMGTGRTNEKLFF
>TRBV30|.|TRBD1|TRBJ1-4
TGTGCCTGGAGCGGGGACAGACTTAATGAAAAACTGTTTTTT
CAWSGDRLNEKLFF
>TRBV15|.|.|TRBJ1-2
TGTGCCACCAGCAGAGGGGCAGGGCAAACTAACTATGGCTACACCTTC
CATSRGAGQTNYGYTF
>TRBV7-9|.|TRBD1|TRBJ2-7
TGTGCCAGCAGCATCGGACAGGGACGGACCTACGAGCAGTACTTC
CASSIGQGRTYEQYF
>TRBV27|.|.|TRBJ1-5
TGTGCCAGCAGTGCCCGGTATAGCAATCAGCCCCAGCATTTT
CASSARYSNQPQHF
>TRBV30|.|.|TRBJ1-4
TGTGCCTGGAGAAGCGACAGGCGGCAGAGTGAAAAACTGTTTTTT
CAWRSDRRQSEKLFF
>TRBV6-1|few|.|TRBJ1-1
TGTGCCAGCAGGATCCTCTTGGGGAGGACTGAAGCTTTCTTT
CASRILLGRTEAFF
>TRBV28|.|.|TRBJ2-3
TGTGCCAGCACCGACCGCGGACAGAGCACAGATACGCAGTATTTT
CASTDRGQSTDTQYF
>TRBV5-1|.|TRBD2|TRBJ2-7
TGCGCCAGCAGCTTGGTTGGGACTAGCGGCTACGAGCAGTACTTC
CASSLVGTSGYEQYF
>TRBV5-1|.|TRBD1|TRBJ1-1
TGCGCCAGCAGACAGGGGGTGAACACTGAAGCTTTCTTT
CASRQGVNTEAFF
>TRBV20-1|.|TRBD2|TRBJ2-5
TGCAGTGTTCTTCGCGGGGGGACCCAGTACTTC
CSVLRGGTQYF
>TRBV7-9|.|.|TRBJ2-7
TGTGCCAGCACCCAACAGGGTAACGAGCAGTACTTC
CASTQQGNEQYF
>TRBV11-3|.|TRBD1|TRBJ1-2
TGTGCCAGCAGCCGGACAGGGATCGGAGGCTACACCTTC
CASSRTGIGGYTF
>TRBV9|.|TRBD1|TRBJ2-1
TGTGCCAGCAGCCCCCAGGGACAGCGAGCGCACAATGAGCAGTTCTTC
CASSPQGQRAHNEQFF
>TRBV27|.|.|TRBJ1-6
TGTGCCAGCAGTTTGGAGGGGAATTCACCCCTCCACTTT
CASSLEGNSPLHF
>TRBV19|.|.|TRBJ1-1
TGTGCCAGTCTAACGGGGAACACTGAAGCTTTCTTT
CASLTGNTEAFF
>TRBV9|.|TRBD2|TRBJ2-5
TGTGCCAGCAGCCCCTCAGGGGGTAGCGGGGGGTTTGAGACCCAGTACTTC
CASSPSGGSGGFETQYF
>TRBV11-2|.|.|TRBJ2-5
TGTGCCAGCAGCTTAGATGAGAGACAAAGGAGGGAGACCCAGTACTTC
CASSLDERQRRETQYF
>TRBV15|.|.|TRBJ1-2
TGTGCCACCAGCAGAGTACCGATTTCTACCTCGGGCTACACCTTC
CATSRVPISTSGYTF
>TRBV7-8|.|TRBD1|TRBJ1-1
TGTGCCAGCAGCACCATAGAGGGACAGGGACCCACTGAAGCTTTCTTT
CASSTIEGQGPTEAFF
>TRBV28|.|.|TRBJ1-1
TGTGCCAGCAGTACGGCGGGCACTGAAGCTTTCTTT
CASSTAGTEAFF
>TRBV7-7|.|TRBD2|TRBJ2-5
TGTGCCAGCAGCACGTCTAGCGGGAGTATTAAGGAGACCCAGTACTTC
CASSTSSGSIKETQYF
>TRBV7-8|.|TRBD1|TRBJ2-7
TGTGCCAGCAGCTTAGAGGGACAGGGGGCCTACGAGCAGTACTTC
CASSLEGQGAYEQYF
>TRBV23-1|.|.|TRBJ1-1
TGCGCCAGCAGTCAATCCGACCTCCGGGGGGCTGAAGCTTTCTTT
CASSQSDLRGAEAFF
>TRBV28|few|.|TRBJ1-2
TGTGCCAGCAGTCGCTATGGCTACACCTTC
CASSRYGYTF
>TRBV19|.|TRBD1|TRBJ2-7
TGTGCCAGTAGCCCGGGACAGGACTCCTACGAGCAGTACTTC
CASSPGQDSYEQYF
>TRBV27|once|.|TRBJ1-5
TGTGCCAGCAGTTTATCAGCCCCGGGGGGAGGCAATCAGCCCCAGCATTTT
CASSLSAPGGGNQPQHF